This T cell receptor (beta chain) was sequenced in a study of glioma-infiltrating T cells after dendritic cell vaccination. Study context: At biweekly intervals, patients got three intradermal dendritic cell vaccine injections.

Libraries were prepared by immunoSEQ multiplex PCR; TCRdb keeps only in-frame clonotypes and omits some of them. Of about 92,000 clones listed, 65% to 90% are singletons. With 7 bases removed from V and 7 bases from J, the gap between germline ends came to 11 bases. This CDR3 has 11 amino acids. The V gene's germline CDR1 is SQVTM and CDR2 ANQGSEA. All glioblastoma patients lacked an isocitrate dehydrogenase mutation. V and J are TRBV29-1 and TRBJ2-1; D might be TRBD2 (6 bases). This sequence was found in a human donor with glioblastoma. The source material was blood, sampled before dendritic cell vaccination. The CDR3, as DNA: TGCAGCGCGTGGGAGGATAATGAGCAGTTCTTC. The encoded protein is CSAWEDNEQFF.